This is a list of T cell receptor beta chains from one sample in a study of OX40 agonist ivuxolimab in advanced cancers. The method was immunoSEQ multiplex PCR; TCRdb's version includes in-frame clones alone and lacks a portion of them. The data contain 60,000 to 85,000 clones, roughly 88% of them seen just once; the ten biggest clones take up about 1%. Material: CD4+ or CD8+ T cells sorted from blood, obtained in a trial of the OX40 agonist ivuxolimab. The receptors originated from an adult with an advanced solid tumor such as melanoma, head and neck, liver or kidney cancer. The CDR3 runs from the conserved cysteine through the conserved F or W. Each record gives: J gene, D gene, V gene, clone size, CDR3 DNA, CDR3 protein. The D gene is left open where the match is weak. Clone size, where shown, is once, few, many, or a class for clones that have expanded.

j_call: TRBJ1-4
d_call: -
v_call: TRBV4-1
clone_size: -
cdr3_nt: TGCGCCAGCAGCCAAGGCCCTCAAACTGAATATGAAAAACTGTTTTTT
cdr3_aa: CASSQGPQTEYEKLFF

j_call: TRBJ2-1
d_call: -
v_call: TRBV6-1
clone_size: -
cdr3_nt: TGTGCCAGCAGTGTCCGGGACAACGAGCAGTTCTTC
cdr3_aa: CASSVRDNEQFF

j_call: TRBJ2-7
d_call: -
v_call: TRBV28
clone_size: -
cdr3_nt: TGTGCCACCAAACTAGTCGAGCAGTACTTC
cdr3_aa: CATKLVEQYF

j_call: TRBJ2-2
d_call: TRBD2
v_call: TRBV5-1
clone_size: -
cdr3_nt: TGCGCCAGCAGCCCAGTTGCGGGACTAGAGAACACCGGGGAGCTGTTTTTT
cdr3_aa: CASSPVAGLENTGELFF

j_call: TRBJ2-3
d_call: -
v_call: TRBV9
clone_size: -
cdr3_nt: TGTGCCAGCAGTTTTGCGGGTCCTACAGATACGCAGTATTTT
cdr3_aa: CASSFAGPTDTQYF

j_call: TRBJ2-5
d_call: TRBD1
v_call: TRBV6-6
clone_size: -
cdr3_nt: TGTGCCAGCTCGATTAAGACAGGGGGCTCAGAGACCCAGTACTTC
cdr3_aa: CASSIKTGGSETQYF

j_call: TRBJ2-6
d_call: -
v_call: TRBV19
clone_size: -
cdr3_nt: TGTGCCAGTAGTGAAATGAGCTCTGGGGCCAACGTCCTGACTTTC
cdr3_aa: CASSEMSSGANVLTF

j_call: TRBJ2-2
d_call: -
v_call: TRBV7-2
clone_size: -
cdr3_nt: TGTGCCAGCAGCTTAGATCCCGGGGTTGCGGGCGGGGAGCTGTTTTTT
cdr3_aa: CASSLDPGVAGGELFF

j_call: TRBJ1-4
d_call: TRBD1
v_call: TRBV4-3
clone_size: -
cdr3_nt: TGCGCCAGCAGCCAGGATGTCCGAGGGACAGCTAATGAAAAACTGTTTTTT
cdr3_aa: CASSQDVRGTANEKLFF

j_call: TRBJ1-1
d_call: -
v_call: TRBV21-1
clone_size: -
cdr3_nt: TGTGCCAGCAGCATACGGGGGTGCGGGGGAGCTTTCTTT
cdr3_aa: CASSIRGCGGAFF

j_call: TRBJ2-1
d_call: TRBD2
v_call: TRBV28
clone_size: once
cdr3_nt: TGTGCCAGCAGTTTAGTAGCGGGGACCAACAATGAGCAGTTCTTC
cdr3_aa: CASSLVAGTNNEQFF

j_call: TRBJ1-2
d_call: TRBD1
v_call: TRBV28
clone_size: few
cdr3_nt: TGTGCCAGCAGGCCGGGACAGACCCGAAGTGGCTACACCTTC
cdr3_aa: CASRPGQTRSGYTF

j_call: TRBJ2-5
d_call: TRBD2
v_call: TRBV7-3
clone_size: once
cdr3_nt: TGTGCCAGCAGCTTAGTAGCGGGAAGCCAAGAGACCCAGTACTTC
cdr3_aa: CASSLVAGSQETQYF

j_call: TRBJ1-5
d_call: -
v_call: TRBV28
clone_size: -
cdr3_nt: TGTGCCAGCTTTAAAATGGGGGGCTATAGCAATCAGCCCCAGCATTTT
cdr3_aa: CASFKMGGYSNQPQHF

j_call: TRBJ2-4
d_call: -
v_call: TRBV5-1
clone_size: -
cdr3_nt: TGCGCCAGCAGCTTGTTAGGTTCCAAAAACATTCAGTACTTC
cdr3_aa: CASSLLGSKNIQYF

j_call: TRBJ1-2
d_call: TRBD1
v_call: TRBV27
clone_size: -
cdr3_nt: TGTGCCAGCAGACGTCCGGGACAGGGTGGGTCTGGCTACACCTTC
cdr3_aa: CASRRPGQGGSGYTF

j_call: TRBJ1-5
d_call: -
v_call: TRBV5-1
clone_size: -
cdr3_nt: TGCGCCAGCAGCTTGGGACCTGGTTTGGCGGATAGCAATCAGCCCCAGCATTTT
cdr3_aa: CASSLGPGLADSNQPQHF

j_call: TRBJ1-3
d_call: -
v_call: TRBV9
clone_size: -
cdr3_nt: TGTGCCAGCAGCGTAGCTGGAGTGGAGGGGACCATATATTTT
cdr3_aa: CASSVAGVEGTIYF

j_call: TRBJ2-3
d_call: -
v_call: TRBV18
clone_size: -
cdr3_nt: TGTGCCAGCTCTCCACAGGGCTTCCAGGGCGGGGATACGCAGTATTTT
cdr3_aa: CASSPQGFQGGDTQYF

j_call: TRBJ2-3
d_call: -
v_call: TRBV18
clone_size: -
cdr3_nt: TGTGCCAGCTCACCACTACCACAGGGTAGGGAAACAGATACGCAGTATTTT
cdr3_aa: CASSPLPQGRETDTQYF

j_call: TRBJ1-5
d_call: -
v_call: TRBV2
clone_size: -
cdr3_nt: TGTGCCAGCAGTGAAAATGTCGGATTCAATCAGCCCCAGCATTTT
cdr3_aa: CASSENVGFNQPQHF

j_call: TRBJ2-2
d_call: -
v_call: TRBV2
clone_size: -
cdr3_nt: TGTGCCAGCAGCCACCAGGGGCCCGCGAACACCGGGGAGCTGTTTTTT
cdr3_aa: CASSHQGPANTGELFF

j_call: TRBJ2-7
d_call: -
v_call: TRBV5-4
clone_size: -
cdr3_nt: TGTGCCAGCACCGGCTACTCCGGGAGCTTCGAGCAGTACTTC
cdr3_aa: CASTGYSGSFEQYF

j_call: TRBJ2-1
d_call: TRBD2
v_call: TRBV10-2
clone_size: -
cdr3_nt: TGCGCCAGCAGTAGTAGCGGGATTTACAATGAGCAGTTCTTC
cdr3_aa: CASSSSGIYNEQFF

j_call: TRBJ1-1
d_call: TRBD1
v_call: TRBV28
clone_size: -
cdr3_nt: TGTGCCAGCAGTCCGCCGGGACAGGGGTATACTGAAGCTTTCTTT
cdr3_aa: CASSPPGQGYTEAFF

j_call: TRBJ2-3
d_call: -
v_call: TRBV19
clone_size: few
cdr3_nt: TGTGCCAGTAGTCGCGCTTTAGGCGTAGATACGCAGTATTTT
cdr3_aa: CASSRALGVDTQYF

j_call: TRBJ2-3
d_call: -
v_call: TRBV9
clone_size: -
cdr3_nt: TGTGCCAGCAGCGTAGGTGGCAGCACAGATACGCAGTATTTT
cdr3_aa: CASSVGGSTDTQYF

j_call: TRBJ2-7
d_call: TRBD2
v_call: TRBV9
clone_size: -
cdr3_nt: TGTGCCAGCAGCCCGCTAGCGGAGCGCTACGAGCAGTACTTC
cdr3_aa: CASSPLAERYEQYF

j_call: TRBJ2-3
d_call: -
v_call: TRBV29-1
clone_size: few
cdr3_nt: TGCAGCGTCGGGGAGGTTCAGGATAGCACAGATACGCAGTATTTT
cdr3_aa: CSVGEVQDSTDTQYF

j_call: TRBJ2-3
d_call: -
v_call: TRBV7-9
clone_size: -
cdr3_nt: TGTGCCAGCAGCTTAGGCTGGGCAGGGGAGCGCACAGATACGCAGTATTTT
cdr3_aa: CASSLGWAGERTDTQYF

j_call: TRBJ2-7
d_call: -
v_call: TRBV7-8
clone_size: -
cdr3_nt: TGTGCCAGCAGCCCCTGGACAGCTCGGTCCTACGAGCAGTACTTC
cdr3_aa: CASSPWTARSYEQYF

j_call: TRBJ2-3
d_call: -
v_call: TRBV7-7
clone_size: -
cdr3_nt: TGTGCCAGCAGCTTAGGGGGGCCTAGAAGCCTCGATACGCAGTATTTT
cdr3_aa: CASSLGGPRSLDTQYF

j_call: TRBJ2-5
d_call: -
v_call: TRBV14
clone_size: -
cdr3_nt: TGTGCCAGCAGCCAAGTTGGGTGGGGGCAGGAGACCCAGTACTTC
cdr3_aa: CASSQVGWGQETQYF

j_call: TRBJ1-1
d_call: TRBD1
v_call: TRBV7-2
clone_size: -
cdr3_nt: TGTGCCAGCAGCCGGGACAGAGGGAGGAACACTGAAGCTTTCTTT
cdr3_aa: CASSRDRGRNTEAFF

j_call: TRBJ1-2
d_call: TRBD1
v_call: TRBV27
clone_size: -
cdr3_nt: TGTGCCAGCAGTCTAAACAGGGGCCTAAACTATGGCTACACCTTC
cdr3_aa: CASSLNRGLNYGYTF

j_call: TRBJ2-2
d_call: TRBD1
v_call: TRBV28
clone_size: -
cdr3_nt: TGTGCCAGCAGTTTATATGGGACAGGGAACACCGGGGAGCTGTTTTTT
cdr3_aa: CASSLYGTGNTGELFF

j_call: TRBJ1-2
d_call: -
v_call: TRBV7-8
clone_size: once
cdr3_nt: TGTGCCAGCAGCTTAGGTAGAAGGGACTATGGCTACACCTTC
cdr3_aa: CASSLGRRDYGYTF

j_call: TRBJ1-5
d_call: -
v_call: TRBV2
clone_size: -
cdr3_nt: TGTGCCAGCAGCCCCAGAGGTAGTGATCAGCCCCAGCATTTT
cdr3_aa: CASSPRGSDQPQHF

j_call: TRBJ1-6
d_call: -
v_call: TRBV5-4
clone_size: -
cdr3_nt: TGTGCCAGCAGCTTGTGGCCCCCTCTGGGTAAACCCCTCCACTTT
cdr3_aa: CASSLWPPLGKPLHF

j_call: TRBJ2-2
d_call: TRBD2
v_call: TRBV6-5
clone_size: -
cdr3_nt: TGTGCCAGCAGGCCGGGACTAGCGGGTGAAGAGCTGTTTTTT
cdr3_aa: CASRPGLAGEELFF

j_call: TRBJ1-1
d_call: -
v_call: TRBV6-6
clone_size: -
cdr3_nt: TGTGCCAGCAGTTACGGCCAAATGAACACTGAAGCTTTCTTT
cdr3_aa: CASSYGQMNTEAFF

j_call: TRBJ2-3
d_call: TRBD2
v_call: TRBV2
clone_size: -
cdr3_nt: TGTGCCAGCAGCCGGGGGAGGGGCGATACGCAGTATTTT
cdr3_aa: CASSRGRGDTQYF

j_call: TRBJ2-5
d_call: TRBD1
v_call: TRBV7-2
clone_size: -
cdr3_nt: TGTGCCAGCAGCCCCCCAAGCGCGAGGGGGCCAGGGGAGACCCAGTACTTC
cdr3_aa: CASSPPSARGPGETQYF

j_call: TRBJ1-1
d_call: -
v_call: TRBV5-1
clone_size: few
cdr3_nt: TGCGCCAGCAGCTTATCAGGACAGCCGTCTGAAGCTTTCTTT
cdr3_aa: CASSLSGQPSEAFF

j_call: TRBJ2-2
d_call: -
v_call: TRBV2
clone_size: -
cdr3_nt: TGTGCCACCGCGAAACAGACAAACGACGCCGGGGAGCTGTTTTTT
cdr3_aa: CATAKQTNDAGELFF

j_call: TRBJ2-5
d_call: TRBD2
v_call: TRBV5-4
clone_size: -
cdr3_nt: TGTGCCAGCAGAAGTGCGGGAGTCAGGGAGACCCAGTACTTC
cdr3_aa: CASRSAGVRETQYF

j_call: TRBJ1-3
d_call: TRBD1
v_call: TRBV7-2
clone_size: -
cdr3_nt: TGTGCCAGCAGCTTAAGGGGGCCGTACTCTGGAAACACCATATATTTT
cdr3_aa: CASSLRGPYSGNTIYF

j_call: TRBJ2-7
d_call: -
v_call: TRBV7-7
clone_size: -
cdr3_nt: TGTGCTAGCAGCCCCGGACATCCCTACGAGCAGTACTTC
cdr3_aa: CASSPGHPYEQYF

j_call: TRBJ2-1
d_call: TRBD2
v_call: TRBV7-9
clone_size: -
cdr3_nt: TGTGCCGGTGGGACTAGCGGGAGGATGAATGAGCAGTTCTTC
cdr3_aa: CAGGTSGRMNEQFF

j_call: TRBJ2-1
d_call: TRBD2
v_call: TRBV2
clone_size: -
cdr3_nt: TGTGCCAGCGGGACTAGCGGCTTTTCCTACAATGAGCAGTTCTTC
cdr3_aa: CASGTSGFSYNEQFF

j_call: TRBJ2-6
d_call: -
v_call: TRBV19
clone_size: -
cdr3_nt: TGTGCCAGTAGATTGTCTGGGGCCAACGTCCTGACTTTC
cdr3_aa: CASRLSGANVLTF

j_call: TRBJ1-2
d_call: TRBD1
v_call: TRBV7-2
clone_size: -
cdr3_nt: TGTGCCAGCAGCTTAGCCTCGACAGGGGGCAGCGGCTACACCTTC
cdr3_aa: CASSLASTGGSGYTF

j_call: TRBJ2-1
d_call: -
v_call: TRBV9
clone_size: -
cdr3_nt: TGTGCCAGCAGCGTAGTACAGGGACACGGTTTGAATGAGCAGTTCTTC
cdr3_aa: CASSVVQGHGLNEQFF